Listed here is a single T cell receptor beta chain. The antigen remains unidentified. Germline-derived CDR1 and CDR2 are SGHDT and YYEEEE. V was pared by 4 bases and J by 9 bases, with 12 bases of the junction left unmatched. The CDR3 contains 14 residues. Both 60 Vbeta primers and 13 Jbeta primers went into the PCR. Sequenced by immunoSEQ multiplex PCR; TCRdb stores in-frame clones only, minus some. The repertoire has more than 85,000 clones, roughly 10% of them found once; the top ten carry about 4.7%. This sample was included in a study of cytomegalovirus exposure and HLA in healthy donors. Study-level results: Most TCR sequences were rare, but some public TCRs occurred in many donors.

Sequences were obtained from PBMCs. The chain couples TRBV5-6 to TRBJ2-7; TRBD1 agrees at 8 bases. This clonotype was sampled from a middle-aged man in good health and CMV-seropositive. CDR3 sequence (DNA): TGTGCCAGCAGCGACCCTGGACAGGGTAACGTGCAGTACTTC. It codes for CASSDPGQGNVQYF.